The following is a TCR beta chain sequence with its context. This sample is part of a study of blood T cell repertoires in COVID-19. Study overall: The study drew acute and convalescent COVID-19 samples from the United States, Italy and Spain. Nucleic acid was either cDNA or gDNA, and it came from T cells, B-cell-depleted T cells, or PBMCs.

The V and J ends lost 3 bases and 5 bases, in that order; junction bases with no gene match: 1. Germline-derived CDR1 and CDR2 are SEHNR and FQNEAQ (reference sequence). The CDR3 is 13 amino acids. Per the study methods: Cell counts per sample came from amplifying reference gene primers. Measured with immunoSEQ multiplex PCR; TCRdb has only the in-frame clones, and not every one. V, J and clone size are taken as reported in that table, and D and trimming were inferred from the DNA itself. Here the sample spans fewer than 150,000 clones, roughly nine tenths being singletons. This sequence was found in a man aged 65 to 85 who had recovered from COVID-19. The sequenced sample consisted of peripheral blood. The rearrangement uses TRBV7-9 and TRBJ2-7; 10 positions match TRBD1. CDR3 sequence reads: CASSLGTGDEQYF. CDR3 in DNA: TGTGCCAGCAGCTTGGGGACAGGGGACGAGCAGTACTTC.